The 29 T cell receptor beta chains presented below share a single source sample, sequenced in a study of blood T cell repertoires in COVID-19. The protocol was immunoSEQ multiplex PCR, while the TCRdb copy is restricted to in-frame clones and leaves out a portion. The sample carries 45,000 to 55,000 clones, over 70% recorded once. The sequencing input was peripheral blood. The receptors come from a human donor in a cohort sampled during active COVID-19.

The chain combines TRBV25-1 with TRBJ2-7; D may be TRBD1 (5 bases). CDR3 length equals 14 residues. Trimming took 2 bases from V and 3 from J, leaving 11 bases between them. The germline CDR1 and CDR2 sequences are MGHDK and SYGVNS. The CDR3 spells CASSEPGHRYEQYF. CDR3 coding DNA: TGTGCCAGCAGTGAACCTGGACACCGCTACGAGCAGTACTTC.

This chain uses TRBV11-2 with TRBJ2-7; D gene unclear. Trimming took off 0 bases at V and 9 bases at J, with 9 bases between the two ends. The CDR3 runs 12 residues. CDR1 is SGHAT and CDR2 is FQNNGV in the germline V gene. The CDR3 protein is CASSLEIQAQYF. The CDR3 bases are TGTGCCAGCAGCTTAGAGATCCAAGCGCAGTACTTC.

CDR3 DNA sequence: TGTGCCAGCAGTCTAAGACAGGTCAACACTGAAGCTTTCTTT. This codes for CASSLRQVNTEAFF. This sequence joins TRBV2 and TRBJ1-1; D is possibly TRBD1 (6 bases). Trimming stripped 5 bases from V and 2 bases from J, with 12 bases between. The germline V gene has CDR1 SNHLY and CDR2 FYNNEI. The CDR3 is made up of 14 amino acids. Variable domain in full (rest from reference TRBV2 and TRBJ1-1): EPEVTQTPSHQVTQMGQEVILRCVPISNHLYFYWYRQILGQKVEFLVSFYNNEISEKSEIFDDQFSVERPDGSNFTLKIRSTKLEDSAMYFCASSLRQVNTEAFFGQGTRLTVV.

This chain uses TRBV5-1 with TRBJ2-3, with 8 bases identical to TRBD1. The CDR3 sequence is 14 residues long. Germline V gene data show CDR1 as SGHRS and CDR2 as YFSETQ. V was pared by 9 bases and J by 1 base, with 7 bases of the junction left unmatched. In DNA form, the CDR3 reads TGCGCCACCGCGGACAGGGTGGGCACAGATACGCAGTATTTT. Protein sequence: CATADRVGTDTQYF.

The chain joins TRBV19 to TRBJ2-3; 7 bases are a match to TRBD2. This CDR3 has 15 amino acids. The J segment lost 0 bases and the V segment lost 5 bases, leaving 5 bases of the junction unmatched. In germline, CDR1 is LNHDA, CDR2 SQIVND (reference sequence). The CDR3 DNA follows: TGTGCCAGTAGTTTAGGACTAGAAAGCACAGATACGCAGTATTTT. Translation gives CASSLGLESTDTQYF.

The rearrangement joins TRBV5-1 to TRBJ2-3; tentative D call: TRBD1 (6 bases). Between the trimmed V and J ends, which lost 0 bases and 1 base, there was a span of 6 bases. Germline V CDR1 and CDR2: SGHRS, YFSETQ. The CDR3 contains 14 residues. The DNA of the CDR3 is TGCGCCAGCAGCTTGGAGGGGGGCACAGATACGCAGTATTTT. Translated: CASSLEGGTDTQYF.

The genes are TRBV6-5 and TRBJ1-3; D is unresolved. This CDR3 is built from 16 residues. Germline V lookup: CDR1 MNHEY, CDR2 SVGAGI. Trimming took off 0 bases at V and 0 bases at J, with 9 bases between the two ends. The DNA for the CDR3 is TGTGCCAGCAGTTACTCGAGACTGCTCTCTGGAAACACCATATATTTT. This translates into CASSYSRLLSGNTIYF.

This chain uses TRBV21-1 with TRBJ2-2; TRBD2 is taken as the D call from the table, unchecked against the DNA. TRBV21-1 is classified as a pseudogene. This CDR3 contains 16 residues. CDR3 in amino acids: CASSQIPGLNTGELFF. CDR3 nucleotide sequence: TGTGCCAGCAGCCAAATACCGGGACTGAACACCGGGGAGCTGTTTTTT.

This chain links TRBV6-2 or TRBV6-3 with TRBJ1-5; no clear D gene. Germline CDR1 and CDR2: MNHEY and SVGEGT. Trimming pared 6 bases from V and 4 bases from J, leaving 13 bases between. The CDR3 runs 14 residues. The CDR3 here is CASSLPPGNQPQHF. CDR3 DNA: TGTGCCAGCAGCCTACCCCCGGGGAATCAGCCCCAGCATTTT.

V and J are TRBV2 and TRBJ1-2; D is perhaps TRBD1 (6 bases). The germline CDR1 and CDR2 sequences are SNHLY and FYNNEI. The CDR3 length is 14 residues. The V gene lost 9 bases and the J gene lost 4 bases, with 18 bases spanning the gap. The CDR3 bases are TGTGCCAGTGACGTTGGCAGGGGAACCTATGGCTACACCTTC. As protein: CASDVGRGTYGYTF.

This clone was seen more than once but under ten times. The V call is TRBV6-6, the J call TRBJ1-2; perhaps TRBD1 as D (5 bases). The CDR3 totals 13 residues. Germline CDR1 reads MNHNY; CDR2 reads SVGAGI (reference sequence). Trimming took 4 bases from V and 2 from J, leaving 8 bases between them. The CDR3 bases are TGTGCCAGCAGTTCCCCAGGGAACTATGGCTACACCTTC. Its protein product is CASSSPGNYGYTF.

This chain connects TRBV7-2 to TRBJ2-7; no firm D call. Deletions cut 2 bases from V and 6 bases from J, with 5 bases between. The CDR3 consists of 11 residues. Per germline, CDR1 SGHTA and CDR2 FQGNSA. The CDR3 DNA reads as TGTGCCAGCAGCTTAACTCTCGAGCAGTACTTC. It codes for CASSLTLEQYF.

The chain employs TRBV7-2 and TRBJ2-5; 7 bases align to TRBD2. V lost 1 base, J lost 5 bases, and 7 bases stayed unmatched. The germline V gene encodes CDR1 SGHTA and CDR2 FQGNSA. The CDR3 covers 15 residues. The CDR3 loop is CASSLGAGDGETQYF. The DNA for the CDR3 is TGTGCCAGCAGCTTAGGGGCGGGAGATGGGGAGACCCAGTACTTC.

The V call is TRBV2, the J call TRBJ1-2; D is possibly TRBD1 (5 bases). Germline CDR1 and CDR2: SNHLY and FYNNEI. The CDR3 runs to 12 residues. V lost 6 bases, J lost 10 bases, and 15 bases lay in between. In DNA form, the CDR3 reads TGTGCCAGCAGAGCCGGGACTTTTGACTACACCTTC. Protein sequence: CASRAGTFDYTF.

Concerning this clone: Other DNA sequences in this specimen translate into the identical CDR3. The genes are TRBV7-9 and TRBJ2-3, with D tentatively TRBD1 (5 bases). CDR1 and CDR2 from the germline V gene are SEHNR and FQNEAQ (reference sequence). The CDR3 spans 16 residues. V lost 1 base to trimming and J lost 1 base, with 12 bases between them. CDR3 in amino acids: CASSLGQGSGTDTQYF. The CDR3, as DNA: TGTGCCAGCAGCTTAGGTCAGGGTTCCGGCACAGATACGCAGTATTTT.

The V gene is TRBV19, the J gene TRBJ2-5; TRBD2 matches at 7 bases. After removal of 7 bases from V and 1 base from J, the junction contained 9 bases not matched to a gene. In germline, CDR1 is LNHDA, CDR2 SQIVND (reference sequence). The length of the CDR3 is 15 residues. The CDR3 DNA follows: TGTGCCAGTAATTCCGGGGGGTTAATCCAAGAGACCCAGTACTTC. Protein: CASNSGGLIQETQYF.

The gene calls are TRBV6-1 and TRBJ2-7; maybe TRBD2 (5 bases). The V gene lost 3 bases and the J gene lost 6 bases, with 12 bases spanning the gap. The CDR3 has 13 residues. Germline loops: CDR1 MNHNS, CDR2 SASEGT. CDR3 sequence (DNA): TGTGCCAGCAGTGAGTTATTGAGCGGCGAGCAGTACTTC. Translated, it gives CASSELLSGEQYF.

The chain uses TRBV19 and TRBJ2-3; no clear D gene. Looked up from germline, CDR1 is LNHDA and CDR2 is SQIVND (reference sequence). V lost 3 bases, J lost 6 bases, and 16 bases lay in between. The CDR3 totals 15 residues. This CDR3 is CASSILTSVGDTQYF. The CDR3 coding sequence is TGTGCCAGTAGTATCTTAACCAGCGTCGGGGATACGCAGTATTTT.

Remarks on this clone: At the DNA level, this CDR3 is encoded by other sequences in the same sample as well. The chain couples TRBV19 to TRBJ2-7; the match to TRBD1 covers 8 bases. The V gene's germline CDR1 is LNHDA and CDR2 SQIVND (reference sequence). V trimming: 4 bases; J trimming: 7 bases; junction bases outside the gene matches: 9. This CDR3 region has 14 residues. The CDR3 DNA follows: TGTGCCAGTAGTAGGCAGGGGGCTTTTTTGGAGCAGTACTTC. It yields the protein CASSRQGAFLEQYF.

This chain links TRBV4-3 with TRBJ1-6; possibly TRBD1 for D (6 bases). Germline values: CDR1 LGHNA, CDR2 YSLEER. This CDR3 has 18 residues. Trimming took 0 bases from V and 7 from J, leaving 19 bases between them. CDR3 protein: CASSQDLRGGSRNSPLHF. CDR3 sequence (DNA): TGCGCCAGCAGCCAAGATCTGAGGGGGGGAAGTCGGAATTCACCCCTCCACTTT.

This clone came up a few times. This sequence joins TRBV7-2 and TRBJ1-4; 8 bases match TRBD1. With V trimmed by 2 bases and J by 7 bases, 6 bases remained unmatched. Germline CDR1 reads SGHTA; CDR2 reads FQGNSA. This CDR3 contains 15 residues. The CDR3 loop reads CASSLSQGGSEKLFF. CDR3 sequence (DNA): TGTGCCAGCAGCTTATCACAGGGGGGCAGTGAAAAACTGTTTTTT.

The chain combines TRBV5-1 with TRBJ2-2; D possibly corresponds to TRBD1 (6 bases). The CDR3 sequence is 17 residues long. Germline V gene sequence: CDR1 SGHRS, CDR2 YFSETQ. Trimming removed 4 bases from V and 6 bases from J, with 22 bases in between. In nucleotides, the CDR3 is TGCGCCAGCAGCCCCCGTACACCCGCTGGGACACCCGGGGAGCTGTTTTTT. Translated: CASSPRTPAGTPGELFF. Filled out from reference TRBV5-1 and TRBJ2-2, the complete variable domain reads KAGVTQTPRYLIKTRGQQVTLSCSPISGHRSVSWYQQTPGQGLQFLFEYFSETQRNKGNFPGRFSGRQFSNSRSEMNVSTLELGDSALYLCASSPRTPAGTPGELFFGEGSRLTVL.

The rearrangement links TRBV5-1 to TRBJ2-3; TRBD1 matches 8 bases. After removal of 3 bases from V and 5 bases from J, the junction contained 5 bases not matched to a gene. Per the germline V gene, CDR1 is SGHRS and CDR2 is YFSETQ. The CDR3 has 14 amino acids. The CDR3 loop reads CASSSSGQGDTQYF. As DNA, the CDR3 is TGCGCCAGCAGCTCGTCCGGACAGGGAGATACGCAGTATTTT.

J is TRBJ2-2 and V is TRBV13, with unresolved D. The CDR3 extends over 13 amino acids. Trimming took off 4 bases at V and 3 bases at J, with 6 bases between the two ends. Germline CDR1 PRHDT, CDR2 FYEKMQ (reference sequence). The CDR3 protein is CASSYSHTGELFF. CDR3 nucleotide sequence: TGTGCCAGCAGCTATAGTCACACCGGGGAGCTGTTTTTT.

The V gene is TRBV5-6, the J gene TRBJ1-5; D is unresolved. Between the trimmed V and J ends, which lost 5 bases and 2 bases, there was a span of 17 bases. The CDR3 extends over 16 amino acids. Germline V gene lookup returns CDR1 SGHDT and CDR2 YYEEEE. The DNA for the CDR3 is TGTGCCAGCAGTCCCCAGTCGGGTGACGGCAATCAGCCCCAGCATTTT. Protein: CASSPQSGDGNQPQHF.

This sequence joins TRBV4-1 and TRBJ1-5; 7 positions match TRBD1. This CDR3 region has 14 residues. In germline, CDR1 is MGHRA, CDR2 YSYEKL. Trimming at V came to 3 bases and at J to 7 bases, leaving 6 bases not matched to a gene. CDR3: CASSHEGGGQPQHF. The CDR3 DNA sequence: TGCGCCAGCAGCCATGAAGGGGGCGGACAGCCCCAGCATTTT.

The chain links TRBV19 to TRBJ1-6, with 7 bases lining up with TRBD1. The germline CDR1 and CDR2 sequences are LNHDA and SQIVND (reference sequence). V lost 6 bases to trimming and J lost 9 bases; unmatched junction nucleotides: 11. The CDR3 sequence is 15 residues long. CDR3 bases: TGTGCCAGTAGGGGGATGACAGGGACCGGTTCACCCCTCCACTTT. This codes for CASRGMTGTGSPLHF.

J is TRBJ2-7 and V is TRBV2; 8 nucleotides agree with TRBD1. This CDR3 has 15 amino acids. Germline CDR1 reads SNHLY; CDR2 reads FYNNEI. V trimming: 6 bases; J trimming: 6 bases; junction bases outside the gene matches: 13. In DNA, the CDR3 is TGTGCCAGCAGAACCTTTAGGACAGGGCTTCTCGAGCAGTACTTC. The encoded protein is CASRTFRTGLLEQYF.

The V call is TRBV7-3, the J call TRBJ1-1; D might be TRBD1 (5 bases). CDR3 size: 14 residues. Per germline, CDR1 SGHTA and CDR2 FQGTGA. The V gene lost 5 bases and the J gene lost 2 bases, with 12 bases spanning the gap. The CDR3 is CASSPGGYNTEAFF. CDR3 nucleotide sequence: TGTGCCAGCAGCCCGGGGGGATACAACACTGAAGCTTTCTTT.